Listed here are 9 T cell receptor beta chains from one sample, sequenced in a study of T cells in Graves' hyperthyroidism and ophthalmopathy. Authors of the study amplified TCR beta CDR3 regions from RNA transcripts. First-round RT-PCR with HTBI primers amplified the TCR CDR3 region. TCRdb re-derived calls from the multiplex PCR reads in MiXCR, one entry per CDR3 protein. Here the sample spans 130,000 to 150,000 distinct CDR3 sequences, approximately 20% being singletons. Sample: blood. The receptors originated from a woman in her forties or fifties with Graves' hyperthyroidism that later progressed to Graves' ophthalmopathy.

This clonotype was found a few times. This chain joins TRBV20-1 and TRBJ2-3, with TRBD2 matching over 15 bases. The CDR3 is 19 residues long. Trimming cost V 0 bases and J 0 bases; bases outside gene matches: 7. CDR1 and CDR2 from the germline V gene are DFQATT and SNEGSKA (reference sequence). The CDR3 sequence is CSARELPGLAGGSTDTQYF. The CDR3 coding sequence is TGCAGTGCTAGAGAACTCCCGGGACTAGCGGGAGGAAGCACAGATACGCAGTATTTT.

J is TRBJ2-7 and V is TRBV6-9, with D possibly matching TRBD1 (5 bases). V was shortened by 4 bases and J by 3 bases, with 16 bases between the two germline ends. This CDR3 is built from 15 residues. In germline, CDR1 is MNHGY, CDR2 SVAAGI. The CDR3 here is CASSLGQPIFYEQYF. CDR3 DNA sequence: TGTGCCAGCAGTTTGGGGCAGCCGATATTCTACGAGCAGTACTTC.

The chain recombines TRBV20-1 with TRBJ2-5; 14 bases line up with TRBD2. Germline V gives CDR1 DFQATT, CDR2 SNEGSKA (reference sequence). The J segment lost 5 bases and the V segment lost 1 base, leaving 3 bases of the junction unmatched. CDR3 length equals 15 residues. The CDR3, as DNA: TGCAGTGCTAGAGGGACTAGCGGGAGGTGGGAGACCCAGTACTTC. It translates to CSARGTSGRWETQYF.

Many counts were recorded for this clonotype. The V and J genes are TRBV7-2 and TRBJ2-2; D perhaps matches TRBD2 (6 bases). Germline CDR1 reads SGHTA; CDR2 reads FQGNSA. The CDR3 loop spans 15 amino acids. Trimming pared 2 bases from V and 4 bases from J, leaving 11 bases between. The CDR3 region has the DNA TGTGCCAGCAGCTTACACGGGAGCCTCACCGGGGAGCTGTTTTTT. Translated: CASSLHGSLTGELFF.

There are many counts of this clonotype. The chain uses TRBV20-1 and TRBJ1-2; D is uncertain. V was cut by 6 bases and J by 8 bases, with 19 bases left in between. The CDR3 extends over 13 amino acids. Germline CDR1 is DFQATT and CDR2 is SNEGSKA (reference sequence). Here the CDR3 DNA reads TGCAGTGCGGATGACCGGTCTAGGGCGGGCTACACCTTC. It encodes CSADDRSRAGYTF.

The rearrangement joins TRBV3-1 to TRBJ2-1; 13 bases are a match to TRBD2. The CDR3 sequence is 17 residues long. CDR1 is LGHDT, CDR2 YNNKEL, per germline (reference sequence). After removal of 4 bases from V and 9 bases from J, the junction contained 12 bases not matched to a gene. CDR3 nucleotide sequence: TGTGCCAGCAGCCCACTAGCGGGAGGGGAGTACAAGCCTGAGCAGTTCTTC. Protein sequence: CASSPLAGGEYKPEQFF.

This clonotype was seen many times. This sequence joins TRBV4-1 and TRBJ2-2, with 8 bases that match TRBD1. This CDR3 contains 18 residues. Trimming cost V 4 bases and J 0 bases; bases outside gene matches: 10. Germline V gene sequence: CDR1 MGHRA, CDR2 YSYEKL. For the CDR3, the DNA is TGCGCCAGCAGCCCCCTCGCCTCAGGGGGCTCGAACACCGGGGAGCTGTTTTTT. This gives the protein CASSPLASGGSNTGELFF.

The CDR3 DNA reads as TGCAGTGCTGGACGGACTTTTAGCACAGATACGCAGTATTTT. It encodes CSAGRTFSTDTQYF. The chain combines TRBV20-1 with TRBJ2-3; possibly TRBD2 for D (5 bases). Deletions cut 5 bases from V and 0 bases from J, with 12 bases between. The CDR3 consists of 14 residues. The germline gives CDR1 DFQATT, CDR2 SNEGSKA (reference sequence).

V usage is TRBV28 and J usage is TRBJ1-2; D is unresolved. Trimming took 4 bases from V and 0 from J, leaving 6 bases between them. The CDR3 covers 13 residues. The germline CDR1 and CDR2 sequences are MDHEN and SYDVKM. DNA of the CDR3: TGTGCCAGCAGTTGGACGGCTAACTATGGCTACACCTTC. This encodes CASSWTANYGYTF.